The next 22 T cell receptor beta chains were all read from a single sample in a study of control samples from healthy donors and cancer patients. Libraries were prepared by immunoSEQ multiplex PCR; TCRdb keeps only in-frame clonotypes and omits some of them. This table has 95,000 to 100,000 clones, approximately 78% appearing once. The material sequenced was blood. The source is a man aged 60 to 69 in good health.

This chain uses TRBV4-2 with TRBJ2-7, with D perhaps matching TRBD2 (6 bases). V was trimmed by 4 bases and J by 3 bases, leaving 16 bases between them. Germline V lookup: CDR1 LGHNA, CDR2 YNFKEQ. The CDR3 runs 15 residues. The CDR3 reads CASSLHPGDDYEQYF. Here the CDR3 DNA reads TGTGCCAGCAGCCTCCACCCGGGAGACGACTACGAGCAGTACTTC.

The chain recombines TRBV6-5 with TRBJ2-3; TRBD1 agrees at 8 bases. Germline loops: CDR1 MNHEY, CDR2 SVGAGI. The junction had 5 bases not matched to a gene; V was cut back by 5 bases and J by 4 bases. The CDR3 consists of 14 residues. CDR3 sequence reads: CASSRKQGADTQYF. The CDR3 DNA sequence: TGTGCCAGCAGTCGTAAACAGGGGGCAGATACGCAGTATTTT.

The gene calls are TRBV7-9 and TRBJ1-4; no firm D call. Deletions cut 5 bases from V and 8 bases from J, with 12 bases between. Germline loops: CDR1 SEHNR, CDR2 FQNEAQ (reference sequence). The CDR3 extends over 13 amino acids. For the CDR3, the DNA is TGTGCCAGCAGCCGACCGCAAGGGGAAAAACTGTTTTTT. Residues: CASSRPQGEKLFF.

This chain connects TRBV5-4 to TRBJ1-6; TRBD1 agrees at 9 bases. Per germline, CDR1 SGHNT and CDR2 YYREEE (reference sequence). With V trimmed by 9 bases and J by 9 bases, 10 bases remained unmatched. This CDR3 has 14 residues. The CDR3 spells CATIKGQGGSPLHF. The CDR3, as DNA: TGTGCCACCATTAAGGGACAGGGAGGTTCACCCCTCCACTTT.

This sequence joins TRBV6-5 and TRBJ2-7; 10 bases align to TRBD2. J gave up 3 bases and V 4 bases, and 6 bases lay outside the gene matches. The CDR3 runs to 15 residues. Germline V gene sequence: CDR1 MNHEY, CDR2 SVGAGI. The CDR3 coding sequence is TGTGCCAGCAGTTCCTCTAGCGGGGGCATCTACGAGCAGTACTTC. Its translation is CASSSSSGGIYEQYF.

V and J are TRBV5-4 and TRBJ1-2; TRBD1 aligns across 7 bases. Germline CDR1 SGHNT, CDR2 YYREEE (reference sequence). Trimming took 1 base from V and 9 from J; bases not matched to a gene: 15. This CDR3 has 16 amino acids. The CDR3: CASSLSLRQGLWSYTF. The CDR3 nucleotides read TGTGCCAGCAGCTTGAGTTTGAGACAGGGCCTATGGAGCTACACCTTC.

This chain uses TRBV18 with TRBJ2-5, with a tentative D call TRBD2 (5 bases). The CDR3 is made up of 15 amino acids. In germline, CDR1 is KGHSH, CDR2 LQKENI. V gave up 2 bases and J gave up 5 bases, with 15 bases separating them. The CDR3 region has the DNA TGTGCCAGCTCACCAGAATCTCGGACGGGGGAGACCCAGTACTTC. Translation gives CASSPESRTGETQYF.

The chain joins TRBV27 to TRBJ2-1; unclear D gene. The CDR3 loop spans 15 amino acids. The germline gives CDR1 MNHEY, CDR2 SMNVEV (reference sequence). The V gene lost 2 bases and the J gene lost 0 bases, with 8 bases spanning the gap. Here the CDR3 DNA reads TGTGCCAGCAGTTTAAGGGCGTACTCCTACAATGAGCAGTTCTTC. Translating gives CASSLRAYSYNEQFF.

The chain employs TRBV7-9 and TRBJ2-5; 8 bases fit TRBD1. The CDR3 extends over 16 amino acids. In germline, CDR1 is SEHNR, CDR2 FQNEAQ (reference sequence). V gave up 5 bases and J gave up 3 bases; unmatched junction bases: 11. The CDR3 DNA is TGTGCCAGCAGCACGTCACAGGGGGGCACGGAAGAGACCCAGTACTTC. This sequence encodes CASSTSQGGTEETQYF.

This clone was seen a handful of times. V usage is TRBV6-5 and J usage is TRBJ1-5, with TRBD1 matching 9 bases. CDR1 is MNHEY, CDR2 SVGAGI, per germline. Unmatched junction bases numbered 4, after V lost 5 bases and J lost 2 bases. The CDR3 spans 15 residues. CDR3 DNA sequence: TGTGCCAGCAGTAACCGGGACAGGGGCAATCAGCCCCAGCATTTT. Its protein product is CASSNRDRGNQPQHF.

This chain uses TRBV27 with TRBJ2-2; TRBD2 agrees at 11 bases. The V gene's germline CDR1 is MNHEY and CDR2 SMNVEV (reference sequence). The CDR3 sequence is 16 residues long. The trim removed 4 bases at V and 3 bases at J, leaving 4 bases unmatched. CDR3 region: CASSYLAGGDTGELFF. In DNA, the CDR3 is TGTGCCAGCAGTTACTTAGCGGGAGGGGACACCGGGGAGCTGTTTTTT.

The chain recombines TRBV5-8 with TRBJ2-3, with D perhaps TRBD2 (6 bases). The ends were cut back, 3 bases at V and 9 bases at J, with 17 bases in the middle. The CDR3 has 14 residues. Germline CDR1 is SGHTS and CDR2 is YDEGEE. The CDR3 spells CASSSPGTYETQYF. In DNA, the CDR3 is TGTGCCAGCAGCTCCCCCGGGACTTACGAAACGCAGTATTTT.

The gene calls are TRBV7-3 and TRBJ1-1, with 7 bases fitting TRBD1. CDR1 and CDR2 from the germline V gene are SGHTA and FQGTGA. The CDR3 runs to 15 residues. V lost 0 bases, J lost 1 base, and 2 bases stayed unmatched. In DNA form, the CDR3 reads TGTGCCAGCAGCTTAACAGGGGGCAGGAACACTGAAGCTTTCTTT. Its translation: CASSLTGGRNTEAFF.

This clone is a singleton in its sample. The chain employs TRBV5-1 and TRBJ2-1; the match to TRBD1 covers 7 bases. Germline CDR1 is SGHRS and CDR2 is YFSETQ. V was clipped by 3 bases and J by 0 bases; unmatched bases: 3. The CDR3 length is 15 residues. The CDR3 reads CASSSSGGSYNEQFF. CDR3 in DNA: TGCGCCAGCAGCTCCTCAGGGGGCTCCTACAATGAGCAGTTCTTC.

The chain uses TRBV5-1 and TRBJ1-2; no firm D call. The CDR3 has 14 residues. Trimming pared 2 bases from V and 2 bases from J, leaving 10 bases between. Germline CDR1 reads SGHRS; CDR2 reads YFSETQ. CDR3 protein: CASSLDLQNYGYTF. The CDR3 DNA is TGCGCCAGCAGCTTAGACCTTCAGAACTATGGCTACACCTTC.

As to this clone: One junction end disagrees with the germline gene, perhaps due to a read error. This chain connects TRBV14 to TRBJ2-5, with TRBD1 matching over 7 bases. CDR3 length: 15 residues. Germline V gives CDR1 SGHDN, CDR2 FVKESK. CDR3 sequence (DNA): TGTGCCAGCAGCCGAAAGGACAGGTATCAAGGGACCCAGTACTTC. As protein: CASSRKDRYQGTQYF.

This rearrangement joins TRBV7-6 to TRBJ2-7; TRBD1 or TRBD2 may be the D gene (5 bases each). Trimming took off 5 bases at V and 6 bases at J, with 26 bases between the two ends. The CDR3 has 17 residues. Per germline, CDR1 SGHVS and CDR2 FNYEAQ. For the CDR3, the DNA is TGTGCCAGCAGCCTGACCCGGGGAGCGGAAAGGGGCCTCGAGCAGTACTTC. This codes for CASSLTRGAERGLEQYF.

There are a few counts of this clone. This chain links TRBV30 with TRBJ1-2; 7 nucleotides match TRBD1. Losses at the gene ends were 1 base for V and 8 bases for J; bases not matched to a gene: 4. The CDR3 extends over 12 amino acids. CDR1 is GTSNPN, CDR2 SVGIG, per germline (reference sequence). The CDR3 DNA follows: TGTGCCTGGAGTGCGGGACAGAGAGGCTACACCTTC. It yields the protein CAWSAGQRGYTF.

This clone was detected once. The V and J genes are TRBV5-6 and TRBJ2-1; 9 nucleotides align to TRBD2. The CDR3 runs to 16 residues. Losses at the gene ends were 0 bases for V and 1 base for J; bases not matched to a gene: 2. Germline loops: CDR1 SGHDT, CDR2 YYEEEE. The CDR3 region has the DNA TGTGCCAGCAGCTTGGTGGCGGGGGGGTCCTACAATGAGCAGTTCTTC. Protein product: CASSLVAGGSYNEQFF.

This clone was seen just once. This chain connects TRBV29-1 to TRBJ2-7; D ambiguous. With 5 bases removed from V and 2 bases from J, the gap between germline ends came to 19 bases. CDR3 length equals 15 residues. Germline V gene lookup returns CDR1 SQVTM and CDR2 ANQGSEA. CDR3 DNA: TGCAGCGTTATCGGCTCCCTCCTCCCCACCTACGAGCAGTACTTC. Translating gives CSVIGSLLPTYEQYF.

The gene calls are TRBV2 and TRBJ1-1, with D perhaps matching TRBD1 (6 bases). Germline V CDR1 and CDR2: SNHLY, FYNNEI. The CDR3 runs 15 residues. V was pared by 6 bases and J by 7 bases, with 21 bases between. This chain's CDR3 is CASRQELGTISEAFF. CDR3 DNA: TGTGCCAGCAGACAAGAGTTAGGGACAATCAGTGAAGCTTTCTTT.

This clone was found a few times. The rearrangement joins TRBV7-9 to TRBJ1-1, with a tentative D call TRBD1 (6 bases). Germline V gene lookup returns CDR1 SEHNR and CDR2 FQNEAQ (reference sequence). Trimming took off 4 bases at V and 7 bases at J, with 13 bases between the two ends. CDR3 length: 13 amino acids. CDR3 loop: CASSSRGPYEAFF. As DNA, the CDR3 is TGTGCCAGCAGCTCCAGGGGTCCCTATGAAGCTTTCTTT.